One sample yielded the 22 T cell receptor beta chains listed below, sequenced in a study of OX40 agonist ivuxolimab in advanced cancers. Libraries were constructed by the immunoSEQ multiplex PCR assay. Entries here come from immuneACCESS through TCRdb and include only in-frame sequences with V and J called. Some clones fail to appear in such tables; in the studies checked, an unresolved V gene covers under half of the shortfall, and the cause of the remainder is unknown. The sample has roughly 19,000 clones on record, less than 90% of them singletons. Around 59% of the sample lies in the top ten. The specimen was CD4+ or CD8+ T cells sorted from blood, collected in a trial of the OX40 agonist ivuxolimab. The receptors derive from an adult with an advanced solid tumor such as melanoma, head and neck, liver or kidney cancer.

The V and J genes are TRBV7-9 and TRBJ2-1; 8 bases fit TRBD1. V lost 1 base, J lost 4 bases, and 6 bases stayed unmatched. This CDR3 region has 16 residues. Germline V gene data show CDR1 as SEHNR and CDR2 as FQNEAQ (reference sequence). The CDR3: CASSLGGQGGYNEQFF. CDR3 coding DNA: TGTGCCAGCAGCTTAGGCGGACAGGGTGGTTACAATGAGCAGTTCTTC.

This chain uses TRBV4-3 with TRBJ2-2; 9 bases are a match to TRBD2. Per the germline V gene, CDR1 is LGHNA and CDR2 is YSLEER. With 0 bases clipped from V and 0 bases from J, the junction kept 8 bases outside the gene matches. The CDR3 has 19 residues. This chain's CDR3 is CASSQDLAGLSANTGELFF. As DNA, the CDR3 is TGCGCCAGCAGCCAAGATCTAGCGGGGCTATCCGCGAACACCGGGGAGCTGTTTTTT.

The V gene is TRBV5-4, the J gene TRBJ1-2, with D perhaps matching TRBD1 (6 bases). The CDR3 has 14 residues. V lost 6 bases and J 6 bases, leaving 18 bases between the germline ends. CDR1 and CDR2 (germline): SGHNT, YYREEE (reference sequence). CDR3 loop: CASIERGDGDGYTF. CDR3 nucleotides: TGTGCCAGCATCGAAAGGGGGGACGGAGATGGCTACACCTTC.

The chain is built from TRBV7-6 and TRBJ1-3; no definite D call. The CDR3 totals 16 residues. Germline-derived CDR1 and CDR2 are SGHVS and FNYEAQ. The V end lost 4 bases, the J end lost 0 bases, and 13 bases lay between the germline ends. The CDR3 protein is CASSYLGGSSGNTIYF. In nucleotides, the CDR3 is TGTGCCAGCAGCTACCTGGGCGGTAGCTCTGGAAACACCATATATTTT.

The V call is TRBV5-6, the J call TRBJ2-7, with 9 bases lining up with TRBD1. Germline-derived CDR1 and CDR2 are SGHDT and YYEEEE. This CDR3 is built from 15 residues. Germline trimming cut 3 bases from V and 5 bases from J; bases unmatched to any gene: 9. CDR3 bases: TGTGCCAGCAGCTCCCCCGGGACAGGGAAAGACGAGCAGTACTTC. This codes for CASSSPGTGKDEQYF.

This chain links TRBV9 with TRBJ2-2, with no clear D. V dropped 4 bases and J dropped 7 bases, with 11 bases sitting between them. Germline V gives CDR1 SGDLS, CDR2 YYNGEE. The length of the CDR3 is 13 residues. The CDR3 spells CASSPREIGELFF. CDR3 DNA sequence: TGTGCCAGCAGCCCCCGAGAGATCGGGGAGCTGTTTTTT. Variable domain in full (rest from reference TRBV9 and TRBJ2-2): DSGVTQTPKHLITATGQRVTLRCSPRSGDLSVYWYQQSLDQGLQFLIQYYNGEERAKGNILERFSAQQFPDLHSELNLSSLELGDSALYFCASSPREIGELFFGEGSRLTVL.

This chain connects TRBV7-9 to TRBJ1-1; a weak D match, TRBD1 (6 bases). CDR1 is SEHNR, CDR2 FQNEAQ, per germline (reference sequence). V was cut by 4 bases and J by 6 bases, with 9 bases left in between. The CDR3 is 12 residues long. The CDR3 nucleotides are TGTGCCAGCAGCTCCTGGACAGCTGAAGCTTTCTTT. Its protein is CASSSWTAEAFF.

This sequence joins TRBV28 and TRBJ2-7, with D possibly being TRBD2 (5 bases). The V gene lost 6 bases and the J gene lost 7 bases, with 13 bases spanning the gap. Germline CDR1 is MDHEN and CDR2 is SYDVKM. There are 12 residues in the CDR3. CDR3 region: CASSEVSGEQYF. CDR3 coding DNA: TGTGCCAGCAGCGAAGTTTCGGGGGAGCAGTACTTC.

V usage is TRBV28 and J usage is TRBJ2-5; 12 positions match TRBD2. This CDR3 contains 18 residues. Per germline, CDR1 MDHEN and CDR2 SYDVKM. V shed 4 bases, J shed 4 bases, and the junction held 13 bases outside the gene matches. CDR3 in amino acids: CASSSTSGRRRERETQYF. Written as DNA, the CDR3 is TGTGCCAGCAGTTCGACTAGCGGGAGACGAAGAGAGAGAGAGACCCAGTACTTC.

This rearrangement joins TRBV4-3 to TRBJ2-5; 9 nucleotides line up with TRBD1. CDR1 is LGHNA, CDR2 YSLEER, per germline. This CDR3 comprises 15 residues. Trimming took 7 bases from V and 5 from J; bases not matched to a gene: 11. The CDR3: CASTPDRGIWETQYF. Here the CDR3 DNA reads TGCGCCAGCACCCCAGACAGGGGGATCTGGGAGACCCAGTACTTC.

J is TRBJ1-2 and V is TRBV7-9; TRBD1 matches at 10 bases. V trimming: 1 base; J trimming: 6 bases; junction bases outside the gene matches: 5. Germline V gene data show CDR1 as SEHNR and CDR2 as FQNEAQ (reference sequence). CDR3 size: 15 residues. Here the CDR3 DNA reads TGTGCCAGCAGCTTAGGACAGGGGGCGCCGGATGGCTACACCTTC. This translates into CASSLGQGAPDGYTF.

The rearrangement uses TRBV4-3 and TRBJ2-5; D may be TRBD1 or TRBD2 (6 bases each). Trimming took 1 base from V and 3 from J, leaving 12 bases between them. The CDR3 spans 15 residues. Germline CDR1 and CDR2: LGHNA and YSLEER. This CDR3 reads CASSQARGGKETQYF. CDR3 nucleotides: TGCGCCAGCAGCCAAGCCCGAGGGGGGAAAGAGACCCAGTACTTC.

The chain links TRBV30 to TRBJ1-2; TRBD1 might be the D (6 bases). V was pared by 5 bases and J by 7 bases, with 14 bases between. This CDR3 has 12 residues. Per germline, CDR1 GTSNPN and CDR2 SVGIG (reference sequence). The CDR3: CAWSPVTGGYTF. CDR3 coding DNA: TGTGCCTGGTCGCCCGTGACAGGTGGCTACACCTTC.

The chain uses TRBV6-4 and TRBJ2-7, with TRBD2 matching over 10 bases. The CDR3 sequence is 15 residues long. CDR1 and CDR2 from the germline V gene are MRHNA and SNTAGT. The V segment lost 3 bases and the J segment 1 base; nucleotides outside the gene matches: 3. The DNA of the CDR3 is TGTGCCAGCAGTGAACTAGCGGGACCTTCCTACGAGCAGTACTTC. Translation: CASSELAGPSYEQYF.

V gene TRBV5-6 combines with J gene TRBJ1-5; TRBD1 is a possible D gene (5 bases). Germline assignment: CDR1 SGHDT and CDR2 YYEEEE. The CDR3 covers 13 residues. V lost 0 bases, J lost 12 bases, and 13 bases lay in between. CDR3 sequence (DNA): TGTGCCAGCAGCTTGGCGGCAGGGTCCGACCAGCATTTT. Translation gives CASSLAAGSDQHF.

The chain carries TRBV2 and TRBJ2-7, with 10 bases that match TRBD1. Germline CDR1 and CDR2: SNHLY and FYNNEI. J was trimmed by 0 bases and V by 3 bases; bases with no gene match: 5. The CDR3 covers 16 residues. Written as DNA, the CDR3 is TGTGCCAGCAGTGATCCGGGACAGGGGAGCTCCTACGAGCAGTACTTC. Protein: CASSDPGQGSSYEQYF.

The CDR3 spells CARIKGLAESSTDTQYF. The CDR3 nucleotides are TGTGCCAGAATCAAGGGACTAGCGGAATCTAGCACAGATACGCAGTATTTT. The chain uses TRBV2 and TRBJ2-3, with TRBD2 identical over 11 bases. J lost 0 bases, V lost 9 bases, and 11 bases had no gene match. CDR3 size: 17 residues. Germline loops: CDR1 SNHLY, CDR2 FYNNEI.

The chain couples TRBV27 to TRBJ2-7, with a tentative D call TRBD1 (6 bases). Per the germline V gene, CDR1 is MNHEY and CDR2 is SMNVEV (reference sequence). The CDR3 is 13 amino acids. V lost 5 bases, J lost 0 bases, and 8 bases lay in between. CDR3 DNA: TGTGCCAGCAGTGAGACAGGCTCCTACGAGCAGTACTTC. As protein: CASSETGSYEQYF.

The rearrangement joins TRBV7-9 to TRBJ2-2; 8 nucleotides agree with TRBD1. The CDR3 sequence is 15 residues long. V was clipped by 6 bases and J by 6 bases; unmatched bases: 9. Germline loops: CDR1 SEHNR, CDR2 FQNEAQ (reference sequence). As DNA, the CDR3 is TGTGCCAGCAGTCCCGGACAGGGTATGGCCGGGGAGCTGTTTTTT. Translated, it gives CASSPGQGMAGELFF.

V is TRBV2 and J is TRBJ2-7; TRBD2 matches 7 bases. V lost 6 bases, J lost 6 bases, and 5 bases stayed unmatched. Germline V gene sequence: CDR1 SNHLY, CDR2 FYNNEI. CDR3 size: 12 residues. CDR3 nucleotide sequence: TGTGCCAGCAGCCGCCGGGAGGTCGAGCAGTACTTC. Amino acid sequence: CASSRREVEQYF.

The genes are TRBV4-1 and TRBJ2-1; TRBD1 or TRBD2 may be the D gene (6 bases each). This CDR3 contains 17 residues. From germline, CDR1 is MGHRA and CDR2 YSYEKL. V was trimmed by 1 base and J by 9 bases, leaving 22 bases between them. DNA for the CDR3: TGCGCCAGCAGCCAAGGGCAGGGGTTCGGGAGCTGGGGTGAGCAGTTCTTC. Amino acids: CASSQGQGFGSWGEQFF.

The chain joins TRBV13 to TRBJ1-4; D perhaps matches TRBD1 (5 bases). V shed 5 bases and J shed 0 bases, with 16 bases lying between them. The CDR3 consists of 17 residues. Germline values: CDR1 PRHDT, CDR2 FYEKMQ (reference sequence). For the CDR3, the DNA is TGTGCCAGCAGCGTCAGGGACCCACCTGCAACTAATGAAAAACTGTTTTTT. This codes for CASSVRDPPATNEKLFF.